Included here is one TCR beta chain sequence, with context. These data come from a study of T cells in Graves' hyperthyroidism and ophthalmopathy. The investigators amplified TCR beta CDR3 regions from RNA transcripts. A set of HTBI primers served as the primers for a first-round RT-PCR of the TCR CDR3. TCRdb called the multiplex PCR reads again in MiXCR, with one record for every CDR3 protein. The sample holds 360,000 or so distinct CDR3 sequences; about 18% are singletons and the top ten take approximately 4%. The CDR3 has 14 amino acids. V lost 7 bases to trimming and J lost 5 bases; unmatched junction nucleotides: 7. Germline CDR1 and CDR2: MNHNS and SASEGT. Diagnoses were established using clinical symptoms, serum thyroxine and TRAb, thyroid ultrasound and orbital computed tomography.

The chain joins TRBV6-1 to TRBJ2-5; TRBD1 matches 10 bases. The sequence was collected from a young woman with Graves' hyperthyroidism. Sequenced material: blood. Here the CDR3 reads CASKRQGATETQYF. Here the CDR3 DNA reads TGTGCCAGCAAACGACAGGGGGCGACGGAGACCCAGTACTTC.